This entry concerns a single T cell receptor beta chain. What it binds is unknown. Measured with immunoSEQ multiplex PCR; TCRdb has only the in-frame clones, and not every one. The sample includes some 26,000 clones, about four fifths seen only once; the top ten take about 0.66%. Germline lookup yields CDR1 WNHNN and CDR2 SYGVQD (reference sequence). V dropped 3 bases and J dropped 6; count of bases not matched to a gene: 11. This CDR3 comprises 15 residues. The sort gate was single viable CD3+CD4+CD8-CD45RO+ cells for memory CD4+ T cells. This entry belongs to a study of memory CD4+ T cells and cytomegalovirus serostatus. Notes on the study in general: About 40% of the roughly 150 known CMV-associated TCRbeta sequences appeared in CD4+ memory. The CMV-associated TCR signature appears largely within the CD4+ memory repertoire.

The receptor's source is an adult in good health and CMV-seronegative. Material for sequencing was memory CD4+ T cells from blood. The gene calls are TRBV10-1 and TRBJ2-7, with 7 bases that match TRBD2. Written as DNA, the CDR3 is TGCGCCAGCAGTGACGGGGGGACCGCTGCTTCCGAGCAGTACTTC. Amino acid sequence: CASSDGGTAASEQYF.